The next 15 T cell receptor beta chains were all read from a single sample in a study of CD8+ T cells in alopecia areata. Extracted RNA was reverse transcribed, and the resulting cDNA served as sequencing template. Clones were sequenced by immunoSEQ multiplex PCR, and TCRdb holds only the in-frame ones, with some missing. The sample contains about 110,000 clones, roughly 64% of which appear only once. The sequenced sample consisted of CD8+ T cells sorted from blood. The receptors were gathered from a human donor in good health.

This clone has just a few counts. The chain carries TRBV28 and TRBJ2-1; D is undetermined. This CDR3 comprises 14 residues. Trimming stripped 4 bases from V and 0 bases from J, with 7 bases between. Germline CDR1 and CDR2: MDHEN and SYDVKM. CDR3 DNA: TGTGCCAGCAGTTGGCTAAGCTCCTACAATGAGCAGTTCTTC. Its protein product is CASSWLSSYNEQFF.

V and J are TRBV4-1 and TRBJ1-1; a possible D gene is TRBD1 (5 bases). Deletions cut 0 bases from V and 3 bases from J, with 26 bases between. The germline V gene has CDR1 MGHRA and CDR2 YSYEKL. This CDR3 is 20 amino acids long. The CDR3 coding sequence is TGCGCCAGCAGCCAAGACCCCCCCCGGGACCCACCGTGGGGCGACACTGAAGCTTTCTTT. Protein: CASSQDPPRDPPWGDTEAFF.

The CDR3 DNA sequence: TGTGCCAGCGCCTCGACTCAATACAATGAGCAGTTCTTC. Translating it yields CASASTQYNEQFF. The chain uses TRBV27 and TRBJ2-1; no clear D gene. Germline V gene data show CDR1 as MNHEY and CDR2 as SMNVEV (reference sequence). Trimming removed 8 bases at V and 4 bases at J, with 12 bases between. The CDR3 has 13 residues.

The genes are TRBV6-4 and TRBJ2-1; TRBD2 matches 11 bases. Germline V gene data show CDR1 as MRHNA and CDR2 as SNTAGT. The CDR3 is made up of 14 amino acids. Trimming at V came to 4 bases and at J to 8 bases, leaving 4 bases not matched to a gene. As DNA, the CDR3 is TGTGCCAGCAGTGCCTCACTAGCGGGGGATGAGCAGTTCTTC. Residues: CASSASLAGDEQFF.

V and J are TRBV30 and TRBJ1-5; the D is unclear. CDR3 length: 13 residues. The V and J ends lost 4 bases and 3 bases respectively, with 10 bases between them. Germline assignment: CDR1 GTSNPN and CDR2 SVGIG (reference sequence). The CDR3 here is CAWTVAINQPQHF. The CDR3 DNA follows: TGTGCCTGGACGGTAGCCATCAATCAGCCCCAGCATTTT.

The chain's CDR3 is CASSLPWAFGSHNEQFF. In DNA form, the CDR3 reads TGTGCCAGCAGCTTACCCTGGGCCTTCGGATCCCACAATGAGCAGTTCTTC. This chain links TRBV7-9 with TRBJ2-1, with unresolved D. Looked up from germline, CDR1 is SEHNR and CDR2 is FQNEAQ (reference sequence). The CDR3 is made up of 17 amino acids. The germline V and J ends were trimmed by 2 bases and 5 bases, with 19 bases remaining between them.

The chain couples TRBV30 to TRBJ2-7, with D tentatively TRBD1 (6 bases). Germline V gives CDR1 GTSNPN, CDR2 SVGIG (reference sequence). The ends were cut back, 0 bases at V and 0 bases at J, with 9 bases in the middle. The CDR3 is 14 amino acids. CDR3 in amino acids: CAWSVDRSSYEQYF. CDR3 sequence (DNA): TGTGCCTGGAGTGTAGACAGGAGCTCCTACGAGCAGTACTTC.

The chain is built from TRBV11-2 and TRBJ2-7; D not resolved. This CDR3 spans 12 amino acids. Germline V gene lookup returns CDR1 SGHAT and CDR2 FQNNGV. Trimming took 4 bases from V and 6 from J, leaving 10 bases between them. CDR3 sequence reads: CASSSVSGEQYF. As DNA, the CDR3 is TGTGCCAGCAGCTCTGTCAGTGGCGAGCAGTACTTC.

V gene TRBV4-1 combines with J gene TRBJ2-2, with a possible D match to TRBD2 (7 bases). Looked up from germline, CDR1 is MGHRA and CDR2 is YSYEKL. V gave up 0 bases and J gave up 6 bases, with 11 bases separating them. The CDR3 is 15 amino acids. CDR3 region: CASSQDRGAAGELFF. The CDR3 DNA reads as TGCGCCAGCAGCCAAGACCGGGGGGCGGCCGGGGAGCTGTTTTTT.

This chain uses TRBV11-2 with TRBJ2-2; D gene uncertain. V dropped 1 base and J dropped 2 bases, with 5 bases sitting between them. The CDR3 runs to 14 residues. In germline, CDR1 is SGHAT, CDR2 FQNNGV. The DNA for the CDR3 is TGTGCCAGCAGCTTAGGGGTCAACACCGGGGAGCTGTTTTTT. Its translation: CASSLGVNTGELFF.

This chain links TRBV7-8 with TRBJ1-2, with 8 positions matching TRBD1. Trimming cost V 1 base and J 4 bases; bases outside gene matches: 2. Germline CDR1 SGHVS, CDR2 FQNEAQ. CDR3 length: 14 residues. The DNA of the CDR3 is TGTGCCAGCAGCTTAGGGGGGACAGGCTATGGCTACACCTTC. Protein product: CASSLGGTGYGYTF.

The chain carries TRBV5-1 and TRBJ1-1; no firm D call. Trimming cost V 4 bases and J 1 base, with 8 bases left between them. CDR1 is SGHRS and CDR2 is YFSETQ in the germline V gene. The CDR3 runs to 13 residues. CDR3 sequence: CASSRTENTEAFF. CDR3 nucleotide sequence: TGCGCCAGCAGCCGCACAGAGAACACTGAAGCTTTCTTT.

This clone was picked up a small number of times. The chain carries TRBV29-1 and TRBJ2-7, with D possibly TRBD1 on 5 matching bases. This CDR3 is built from 14 residues. Germline CDR1 and CDR2: SQVTM and ANQGSEA. Trimming removed 1 base from V and 0 bases from J, with 10 bases in between. The CDR3 DNA reads as TGCAGCGTTGAAGGACCGCAGGGCTCCTACGAGCAGTACTTC. It yields the protein CSVEGPQGSYEQYF.

The chain recombines TRBV6-5 with TRBJ2-7; D call uncertain. Deletions cut 4 bases from V and 1 base from J, with 5 bases between. CDR1 and CDR2 from the germline V gene are MNHEY and SVGAGI. CDR3 length: 12 amino acids. The CDR3 region has the DNA TGTGCCAGCAGTTCCGGATCCTACGAGCAGTACTTC. Residues: CASSSGSYEQYF.

The chain is built from TRBV12-5 and TRBJ2-1, with 11 bases aligning to TRBD2. CDR1 is LGHNT and CDR2 is FRNRAP in the germline V gene. The CDR3 is 19 residues long. Trimming removed 7 bases from V and 1 base from J; junction bases left unmatched: 15. CDR3 region: CASAWIAGGASRSYNEQFF. The DNA of the CDR3 is TGTGCTAGTGCCTGGATAGCGGGGGGGGCTAGTCGGTCCTACAATGAGCAGTTCTTC.